This T cell receptor (beta chain) was captured in a study of T cell responses to AZD1222 COVID-19 vaccine. Findings of the study overall: In the spike-specific TCR repertoire, nearly half reportedly target unmutated variant regions. The donors showed a predominance of white British ancestry and of females, with possible underestimation of clonal diversity. Increased Spike-specific TCR breadth and depth were observed after two AZD1222 doses. Samples come after the peak T cell response, not at day 14.

This clone came up once. Its antigen is still unknown. Repertoires were generated with immunoSEQ multiplex PCR, while TCRdb's copy carries only in-frame clones and drops some. In the table there are 140,000 to 150,000 clones, 80% to 90% of which are singletons. This CDR3 has 16 amino acids. Trimming shortened V by 1 base and J by 0 bases, and 10 bases separated the two germline ends. Germline-derived CDR1 and CDR2 are MNHEY and SVGAGI. The chain couples TRBV6-5 to TRBJ1-3, with D uncertain. This sample comprised peripheral blood, obtained on day 0 of AZD1222 vaccination. This clonotype originated in an adult in good health. CDR3 sequence (DNA): TGTGCCAGCAGTTACTTGACTATTTCCTCTGGAAACACCATATATTTT. Protein product: CASSYLTISSGNTIYF.